The 6 T cell receptor beta chains presented below share a single source sample, sequenced in a study of T cells after yellow fever vaccination. From the 5' RACE reads, TCRdb called clonotypes with MiXCR, one entry per CDR3 protein. The data show approximately 610,000 distinct CDR3 sequences, about 17% seen once. The specimen was PBMCs, collected 5 days after the first yellow fever vaccination. These receptors were collected from a man in his late teens or twenties who received the YFV17D yellow fever vaccine.

In its sample, this clonotype was seen a few times. The rearrangement joins TRBV29-1 to TRBJ2-3; weak D call: TRBD2 (5 bases). CDR3 length equals 10 residues. CDR1 and CDR2 (germline): SQVTM, ANQGSEA. The germline V and J ends were trimmed by 6 bases and 5 bases, with 6 bases remaining between them. The CDR3 is CSVRVDTQYF. For the CDR3, the DNA is TGCAGCGTGCGGGTAGATACGCAGTATTTT.

J is TRBJ1-1 and V is TRBV6-5; D ambiguous. Germline V lookup: CDR1 MNHEY, CDR2 SVGAGI. The CDR3 is 14 residues long. Trimming stripped 4 bases from V and 2 bases from J, with 11 bases between. CDR3 protein: CASSFTDGNTEAFF. Here the CDR3 DNA reads TGTGCCAGCAGTTTCACTGATGGAAACACTGAAGCTTTCTTT.

V and J are TRBV7-3 and TRBJ1-2; D is unresolved. Germline assignment: CDR1 SGHTA and CDR2 FQGTGA. Between the trimmed V and J ends, which lost 0 bases and 2 bases, there was a span of 7 bases. The CDR3 spans 14 residues. The CDR3 sequence is CASSLTVGNYGYTF. The CDR3 coding sequence is TGTGCCAGCAGCTTAACAGTTGGGAACTATGGCTACACCTTC. The full variable domain, completed using reference TRBV7-3 and TRBJ1-2, is GAGVSQTPSNKVTEKGKYVELRCDPISGHTALYWYRQSLGQGPEFLIYFQGTGAADDSGLPNDRFFAVRPEGSVSTLKIQRTERGDSAVYLCASSLTVGNYGYTFGSGTRLTVV.

The sample holds a few counts of this clonotype. The DNA of the CDR3 is TGTGCCAGCAGCAATAGGCCGGGAACCTACGAGCAGTACGTC. Encoded protein: CASSNRPGTYEQYV. This sequence joins TRBV11-2 and TRBJ2-7; tentatively, D is TRBD2 (5 bases). Germline loops: CDR1 SGHAT, CDR2 FQNNGV. This CDR3 region has 14 residues. Trimming left V 5 bases short and J 2 bases short, with 13 bases between.

This clonotype was recorded a few times. In nucleotides, the CDR3 is TGCAGTGCCCAAGGGGACAGCATGAACACTGAAGCTTTCTTT. Translated, it gives CSAQGDSMNTEAFF. V and J are TRBV20-1 and TRBJ1-1; 7 bases map to TRBD1. The V gene end was trimmed by 6 bases and the J gene end by 0 bases; junction bases not matched to a gene: 7. The CDR3 loop spans 14 amino acids. Germline CDR1 reads DFQATT; CDR2 reads SNEGSKA (reference sequence).

Only a few counts were recorded for this clonotype. The chain couples TRBV4-3 to TRBJ1-4, with TRBD1 as a possible D gene (5 bases). In germline, CDR1 is LGHNA, CDR2 YSLEER. This CDR3 is 15 amino acids long. V was shortened by 4 bases and J by 5 bases, with 14 bases between the two germline ends. In DNA form, the CDR3 reads TGCGCCAGCAGCCGGAGAGGGACGAGGAATGAAAAACTGTTTTTT. Encoded protein: CASSRRGTRNEKLFF.